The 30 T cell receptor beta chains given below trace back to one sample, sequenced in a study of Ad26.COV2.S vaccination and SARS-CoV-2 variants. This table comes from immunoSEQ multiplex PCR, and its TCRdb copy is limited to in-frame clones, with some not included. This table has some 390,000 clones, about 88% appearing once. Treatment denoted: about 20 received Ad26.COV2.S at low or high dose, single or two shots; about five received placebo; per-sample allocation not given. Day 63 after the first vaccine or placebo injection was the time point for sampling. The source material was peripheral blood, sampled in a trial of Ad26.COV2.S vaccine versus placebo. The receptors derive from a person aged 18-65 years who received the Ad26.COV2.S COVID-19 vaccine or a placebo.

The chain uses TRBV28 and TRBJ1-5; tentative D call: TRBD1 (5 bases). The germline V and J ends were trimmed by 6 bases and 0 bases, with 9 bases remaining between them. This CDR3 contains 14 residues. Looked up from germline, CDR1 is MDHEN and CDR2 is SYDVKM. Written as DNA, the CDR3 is TGTGCCAGCAGGGGACTGAATAGCAATCAGCCCCAGCATTTT. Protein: CASRGLNSNQPQHF.

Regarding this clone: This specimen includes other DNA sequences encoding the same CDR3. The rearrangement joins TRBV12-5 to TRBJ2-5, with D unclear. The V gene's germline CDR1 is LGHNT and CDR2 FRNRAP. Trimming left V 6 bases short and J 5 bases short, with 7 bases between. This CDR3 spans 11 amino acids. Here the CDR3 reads CASGLGETQYF. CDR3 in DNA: TGTGCTAGTGGCTTAGGGGAGACCCAGTACTTC.

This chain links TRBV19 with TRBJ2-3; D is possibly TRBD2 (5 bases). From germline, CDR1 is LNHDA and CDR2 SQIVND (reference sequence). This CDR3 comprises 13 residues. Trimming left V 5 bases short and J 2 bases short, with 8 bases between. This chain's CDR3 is CASSWRFTDTQYF. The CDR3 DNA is TGTGCCAGTAGTTGGAGGTTCACAGATACGCAGTATTTT.

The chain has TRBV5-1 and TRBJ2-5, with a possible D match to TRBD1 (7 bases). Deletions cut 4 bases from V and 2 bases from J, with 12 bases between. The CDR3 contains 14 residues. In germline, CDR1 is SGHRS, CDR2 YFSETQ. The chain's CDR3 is CASSAGGIQETQYF. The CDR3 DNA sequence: TGCGCCAGCAGCGCAGGGGGGATTCAAGAGACCCAGTACTTC.

The CDR3 region is CASIQGETQYF. CDR3 DNA sequence: TGTGCCAGCATCCAAGGCGAGACCCAGTACTTC. The chain joins TRBV7-9 to TRBJ2-5, with unresolved D. Germline CDR1 is SEHNR and CDR2 is FQNEAQ (reference sequence). The CDR3 has 11 residues. V gave up 7 bases and J gave up 5 bases, with 8 bases separating them.

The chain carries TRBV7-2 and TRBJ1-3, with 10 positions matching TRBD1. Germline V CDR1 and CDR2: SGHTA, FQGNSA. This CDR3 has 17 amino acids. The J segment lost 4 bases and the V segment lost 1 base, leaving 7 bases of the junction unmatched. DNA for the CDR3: TGTGCCAGCAGCTTAGTAGGGACAGGGGCTATCGGAAACACCATATATTTT. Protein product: CASSLVGTGAIGNTIYF.

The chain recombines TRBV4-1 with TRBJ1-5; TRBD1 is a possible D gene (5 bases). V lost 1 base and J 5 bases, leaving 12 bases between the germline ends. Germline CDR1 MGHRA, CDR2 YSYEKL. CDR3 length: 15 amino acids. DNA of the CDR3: TGCGCCAGCAGCCAAGCGAGTAGGGGTGATCAGCCCCAGCATTTT. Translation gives CASSQASRGDQPQHF.

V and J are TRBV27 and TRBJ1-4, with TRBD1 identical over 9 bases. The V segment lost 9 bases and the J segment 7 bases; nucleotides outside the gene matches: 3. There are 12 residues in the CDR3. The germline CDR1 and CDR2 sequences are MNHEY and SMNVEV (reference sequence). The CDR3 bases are TGTGCCAGTGGACAGGGGCCTGAAAAACTGTTTTTT. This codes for CASGQGPEKLFF.

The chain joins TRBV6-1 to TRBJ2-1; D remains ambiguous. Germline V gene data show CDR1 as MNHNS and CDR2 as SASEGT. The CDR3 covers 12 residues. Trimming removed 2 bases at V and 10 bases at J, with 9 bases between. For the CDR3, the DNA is TGTGCCAGCAGTGAAAGGAGTTCCGAGCAGTTCTTC. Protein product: CASSERSSEQFF.

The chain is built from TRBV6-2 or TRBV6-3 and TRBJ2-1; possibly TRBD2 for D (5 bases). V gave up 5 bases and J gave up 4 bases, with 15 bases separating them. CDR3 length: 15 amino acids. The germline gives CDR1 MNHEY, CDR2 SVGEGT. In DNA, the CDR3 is TGTGCCAGCAGTCCGTCCCCCGGGGAATACAATGAGCAGTTCTTC. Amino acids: CASSPSPGEYNEQFF.

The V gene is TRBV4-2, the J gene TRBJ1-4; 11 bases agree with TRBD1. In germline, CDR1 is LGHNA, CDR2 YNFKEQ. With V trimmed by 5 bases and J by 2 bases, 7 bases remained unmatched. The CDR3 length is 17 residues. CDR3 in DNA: TGTGCCAGCAGCGAAAGTGGGACAGGGGGGACTAATGAAAAACTGTTTTTT. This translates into CASSESGTGGTNEKLFF.

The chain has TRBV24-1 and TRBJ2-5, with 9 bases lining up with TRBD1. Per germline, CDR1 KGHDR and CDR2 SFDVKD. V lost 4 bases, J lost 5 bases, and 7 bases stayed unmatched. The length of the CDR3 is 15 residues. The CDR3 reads CATSDVQGAGETQYF. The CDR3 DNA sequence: TGTGCCACCAGTGACGTACAGGGGGCAGGGGAGACCCAGTACTTC.

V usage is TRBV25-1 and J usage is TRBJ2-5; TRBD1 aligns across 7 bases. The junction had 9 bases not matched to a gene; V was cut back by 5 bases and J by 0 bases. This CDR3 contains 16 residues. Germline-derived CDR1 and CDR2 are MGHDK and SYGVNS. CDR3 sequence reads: CASSNPGQSHQETQYF. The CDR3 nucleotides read TGTGCCAGCAGTAATCCGGGACAGAGCCACCAAGAGACCCAGTACTTC.

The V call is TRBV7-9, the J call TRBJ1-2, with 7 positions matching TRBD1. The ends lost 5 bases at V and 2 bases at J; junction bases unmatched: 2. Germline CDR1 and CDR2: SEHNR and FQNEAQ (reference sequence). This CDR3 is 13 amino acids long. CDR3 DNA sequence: TGTGCCAGCAGCAAGGGACAGAACTATGGCTACACCTTC. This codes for CASSKGQNYGYTF.

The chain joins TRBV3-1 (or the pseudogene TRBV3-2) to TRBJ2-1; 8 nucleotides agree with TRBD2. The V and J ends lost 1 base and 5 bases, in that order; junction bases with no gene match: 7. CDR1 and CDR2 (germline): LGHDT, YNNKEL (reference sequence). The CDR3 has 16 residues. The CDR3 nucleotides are TGTGCCAGCAGCCAAGGACTAGCGAGACTCGACAATGAGCAGTTCTTC. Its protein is CASSQGLARLDNEQFF.

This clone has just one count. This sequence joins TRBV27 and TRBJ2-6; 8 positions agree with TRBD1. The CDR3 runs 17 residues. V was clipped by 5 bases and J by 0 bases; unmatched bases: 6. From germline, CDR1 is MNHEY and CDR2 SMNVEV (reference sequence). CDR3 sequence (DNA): TGTGCCAGCAGTACGGGACAGGCGCCCTCTGGGGCCAACGTCCTGACTTTC. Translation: CASSTGQAPSGANVLTF.

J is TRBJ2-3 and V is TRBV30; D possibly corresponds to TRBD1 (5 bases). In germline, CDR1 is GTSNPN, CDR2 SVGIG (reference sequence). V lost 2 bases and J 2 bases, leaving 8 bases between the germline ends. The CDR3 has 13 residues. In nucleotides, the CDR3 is TGTGCCTGGAGTTGGGGCCTCACAGATACGCAGTATTTT. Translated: CAWSWGLTDTQYF. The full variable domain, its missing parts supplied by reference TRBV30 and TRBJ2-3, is SQTIHQWPATLVQPVGSPLSLECTVEGTSNPNLYWYRQAAGRGLQLLFYSVGIGQISSEVPQNLSASRPQDRQFILSSKKLLLSDSGFYLCAWSWGLTDTQYFGPGTRLTVL.

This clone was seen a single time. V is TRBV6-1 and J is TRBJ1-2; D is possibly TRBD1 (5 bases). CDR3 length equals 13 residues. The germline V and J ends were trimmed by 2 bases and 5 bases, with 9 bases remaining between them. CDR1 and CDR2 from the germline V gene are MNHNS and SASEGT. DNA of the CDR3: TGTGCCAGCAGTGAAATGACAGAGTATGGCTACACCTTC. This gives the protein CASSEMTEYGYTF.

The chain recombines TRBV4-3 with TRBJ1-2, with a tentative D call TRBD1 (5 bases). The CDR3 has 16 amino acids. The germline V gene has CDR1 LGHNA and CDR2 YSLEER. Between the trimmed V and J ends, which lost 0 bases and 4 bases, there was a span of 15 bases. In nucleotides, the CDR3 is TGCGCCAGCAGCCAAGACCGACAAGGGGCAATCTATGGCTACACCTTC. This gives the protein CASSQDRQGAIYGYTF.

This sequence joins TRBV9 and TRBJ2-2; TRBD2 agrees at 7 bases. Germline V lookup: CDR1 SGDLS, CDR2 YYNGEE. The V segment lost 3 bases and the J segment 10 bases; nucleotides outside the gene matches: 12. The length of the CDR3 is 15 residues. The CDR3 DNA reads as TGTGCCAGCAGCGGAATTTCTAGCGGCCGACAGGAGCTGTTTTTT. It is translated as CASSGISSGRQELFF.

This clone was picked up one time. Written as DNA, the CDR3 is TGCAGTGCTGGGGGGGGTTCACCCCTCCACTTT. Amino acids: CSAGGGSPLHF. The V and J genes are TRBV20-1 and TRBJ1-6; D might be TRBD1 (5 bases). V was cut by 5 bases and J by 9 bases, with 8 bases left in between. The CDR3 extends over 11 amino acids. Germline CDR1 is DFQATT and CDR2 is SNEGSKA (reference sequence).

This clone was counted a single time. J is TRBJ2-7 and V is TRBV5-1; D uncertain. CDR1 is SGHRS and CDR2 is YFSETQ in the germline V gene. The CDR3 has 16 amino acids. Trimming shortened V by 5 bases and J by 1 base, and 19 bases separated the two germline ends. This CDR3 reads CASSSTEFSRSYEQYF. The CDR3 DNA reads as TGCGCCAGCAGTTCAACAGAGTTCTCACGATCCTACGAGCAGTACTTC.

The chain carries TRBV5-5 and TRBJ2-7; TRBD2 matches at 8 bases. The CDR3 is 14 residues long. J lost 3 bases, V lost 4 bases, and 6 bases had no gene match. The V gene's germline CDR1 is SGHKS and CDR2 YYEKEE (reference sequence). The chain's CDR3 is CASSQSSGGYEQYF. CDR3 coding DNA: TGTGCCAGCAGCCAATCAAGCGGGGGCTACGAGCAGTACTTC.

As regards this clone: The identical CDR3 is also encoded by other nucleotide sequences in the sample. The CDR3 coding sequence is TGTGCCAGTAGTATCCGGGGGGACAATCAGCCCCAGCATTTT. Its protein is CASSIRGDNQPQHF. The chain links TRBV19 to TRBJ1-5, with D maybe TRBD1 (5 bases). The germline V and J ends were trimmed by 3 bases and 3 bases, with 9 bases remaining between them. There are 14 residues in the CDR3. Germline V gene data show CDR1 as LNHDA and CDR2 as SQIVND (reference sequence).

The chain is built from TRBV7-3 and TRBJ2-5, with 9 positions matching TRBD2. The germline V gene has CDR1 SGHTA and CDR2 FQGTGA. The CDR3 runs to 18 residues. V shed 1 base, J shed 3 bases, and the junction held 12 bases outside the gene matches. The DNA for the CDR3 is TGTGCCAGCAGCTTAAGGGGCCCGACTAGCGGAGGAAAAGAGACCCAGTACTTC. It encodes CASSLRGPTSGGKETQYF.

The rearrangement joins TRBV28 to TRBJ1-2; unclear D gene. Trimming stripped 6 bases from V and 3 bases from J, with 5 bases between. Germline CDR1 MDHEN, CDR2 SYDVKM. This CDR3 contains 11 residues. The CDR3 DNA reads TGTGCCAGCAGCGATTACTATGGCTACACCTTC. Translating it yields CASSDYYGYTF.

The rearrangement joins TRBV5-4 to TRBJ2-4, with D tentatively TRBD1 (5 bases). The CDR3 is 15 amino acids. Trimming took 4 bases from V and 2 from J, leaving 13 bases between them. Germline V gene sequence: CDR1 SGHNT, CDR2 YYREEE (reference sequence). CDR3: CASSVSGFTKNIQYF. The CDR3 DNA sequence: TGTGCCAGCAGCGTATCAGGGTTTACCAAAAACATTCAGTACTTC.

The DNA for the CDR3 is TGCAGCGTTGCGGGGCTAGCGGGAGGGAGGGAGCAGTTCTTC. It specifies CSVAGLAGGREQFF. J is TRBJ2-1 and V is TRBV29-1, with 12 bases matching TRBD2. The CDR3 extends over 14 amino acids. V trimming: 4 bases; J trimming: 10 bases; junction bases outside the gene matches: 8. The germline CDR1 and CDR2 sequences are SQVTM and ANQGSEA.

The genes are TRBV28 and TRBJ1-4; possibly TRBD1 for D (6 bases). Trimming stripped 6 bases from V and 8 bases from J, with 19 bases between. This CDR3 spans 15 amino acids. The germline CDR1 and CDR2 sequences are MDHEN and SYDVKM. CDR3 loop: CASSFPGDPGEKLFF. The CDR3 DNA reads TGTGCCAGCAGCTTCCCAGGGGATCCGGGGGAAAAACTGTTTTTT.

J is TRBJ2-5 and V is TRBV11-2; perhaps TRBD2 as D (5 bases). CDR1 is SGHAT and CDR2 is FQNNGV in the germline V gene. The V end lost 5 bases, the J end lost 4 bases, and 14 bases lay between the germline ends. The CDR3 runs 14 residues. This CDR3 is CASSLIGSSETQYF. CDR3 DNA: TGTGCCAGCAGCCTGATTGGGAGCTCAGAGACCCAGTACTTC.